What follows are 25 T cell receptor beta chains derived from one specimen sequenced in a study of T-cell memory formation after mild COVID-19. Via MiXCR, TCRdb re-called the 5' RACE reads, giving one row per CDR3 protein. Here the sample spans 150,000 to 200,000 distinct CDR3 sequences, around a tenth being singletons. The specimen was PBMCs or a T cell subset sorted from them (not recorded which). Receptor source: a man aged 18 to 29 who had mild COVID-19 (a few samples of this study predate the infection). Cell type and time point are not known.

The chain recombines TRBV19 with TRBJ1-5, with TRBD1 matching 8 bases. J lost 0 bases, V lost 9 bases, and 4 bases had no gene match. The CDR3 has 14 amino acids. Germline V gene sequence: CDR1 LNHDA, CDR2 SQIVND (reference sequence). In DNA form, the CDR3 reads TGTGCCAGCAGGACAGGGAATAGCAATCAGCCCCAGCATTTT. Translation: CASRTGNSNQPQHF.

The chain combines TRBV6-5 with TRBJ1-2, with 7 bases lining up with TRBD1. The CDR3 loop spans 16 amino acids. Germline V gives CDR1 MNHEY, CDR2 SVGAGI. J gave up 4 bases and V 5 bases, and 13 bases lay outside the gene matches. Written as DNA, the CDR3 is TGTGCCAGCAGTAGACAGGGAAAATCATCTTCCTATGGCTACACCTTC. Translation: CASSRQGKSSSYGYTF.

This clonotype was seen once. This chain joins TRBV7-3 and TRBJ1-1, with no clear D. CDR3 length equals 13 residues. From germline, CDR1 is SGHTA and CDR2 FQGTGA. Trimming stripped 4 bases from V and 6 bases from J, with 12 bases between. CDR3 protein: CASSSYGAPEAFF. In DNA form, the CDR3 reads TGTGCCAGCAGCTCGTATGGAGCCCCTGAAGCTTTCTTT.

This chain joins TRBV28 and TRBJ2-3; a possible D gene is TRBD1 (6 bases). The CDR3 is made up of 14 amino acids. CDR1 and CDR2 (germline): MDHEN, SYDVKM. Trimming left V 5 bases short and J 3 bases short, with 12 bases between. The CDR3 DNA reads TGTGCCAGCAGTGCCCCAGGGGAAACAGATACGCAGTATTTT. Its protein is CASSAPGETDTQYF.

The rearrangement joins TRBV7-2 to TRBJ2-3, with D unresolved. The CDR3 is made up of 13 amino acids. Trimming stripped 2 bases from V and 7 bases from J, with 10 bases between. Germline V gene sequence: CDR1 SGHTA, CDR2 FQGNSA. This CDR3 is CASSLSISNTQYF. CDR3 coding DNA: TGTGCCAGCAGCTTAAGTATTTCAAATACGCAGTATTTT. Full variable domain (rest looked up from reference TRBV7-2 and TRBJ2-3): GAGVSQSPSNKVTEKGKDVELRCDPISGHTALYWYRQSLGQGLEFLIYFQGNSAPDKSGLPSDRFSAERTGGSVSTLTIQRTQQEDSAVYLCASSLSISNTQYFGPGTRLTVL.

The CDR3 region has the DNA TGTGCCAGCAGTTCAGGGAATTCCTACGAGCAGTACTTC. Translating it yields CASSSGNSYEQYF. The chain uses TRBV2 and TRBJ2-7; tentatively, D is TRBD1 (5 bases). The V and J ends lost 5 bases and 1 base respectively, with 9 bases between them. This CDR3 has 13 residues. Germline values: CDR1 SNHLY, CDR2 FYNNEI. Drawing the rest from reference TRBV2 and TRBJ2-7, the complete variable domain is EPEVTQTPSHQVTQMGQEVILRCVPISNHLYFYWYRQILGQKVEFLVSFYNNEISEKSEIFDDQFSVERPDGSNFTLKIRSTKLEDSAMYFCASSSGNSYEQYFGPGTRLTVT.

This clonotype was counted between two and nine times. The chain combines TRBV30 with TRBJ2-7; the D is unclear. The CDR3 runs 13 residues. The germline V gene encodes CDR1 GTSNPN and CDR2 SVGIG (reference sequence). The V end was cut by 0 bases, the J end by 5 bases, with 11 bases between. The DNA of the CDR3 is TGTGCCTGGAGTGTAAATGTCGGCGACGAGCAGTACTTC. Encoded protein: CAWSVNVGDEQYF. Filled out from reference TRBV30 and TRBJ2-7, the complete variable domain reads SQTIHQWPATLVQPVGSPLSLECTVEGTSNPNLYWYRQAAGRGLQLLFYSVGIGQISSEVPQNLSASRPQDRQFILSSKKLLLSDSGFYLCAWSVNVGDEQYFGPGTRLTVT.

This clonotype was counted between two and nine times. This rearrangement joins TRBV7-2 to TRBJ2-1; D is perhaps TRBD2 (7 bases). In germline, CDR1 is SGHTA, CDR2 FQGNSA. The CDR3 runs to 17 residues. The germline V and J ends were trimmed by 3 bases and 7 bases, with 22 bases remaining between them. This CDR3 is CASSLGAPRGEGNEQFF. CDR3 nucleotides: TGTGCCAGCAGCTTGGGGGCACCTCGGGGGGAGGGGAATGAGCAGTTCTTC.

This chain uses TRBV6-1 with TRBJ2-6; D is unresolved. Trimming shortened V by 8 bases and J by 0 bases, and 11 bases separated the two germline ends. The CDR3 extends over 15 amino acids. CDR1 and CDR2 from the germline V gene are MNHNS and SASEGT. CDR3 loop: CASRPSHSGANVLTF. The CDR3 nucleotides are TGTGCCAGCCGCCCCTCTCACTCTGGGGCCAACGTCCTGACTTTC.

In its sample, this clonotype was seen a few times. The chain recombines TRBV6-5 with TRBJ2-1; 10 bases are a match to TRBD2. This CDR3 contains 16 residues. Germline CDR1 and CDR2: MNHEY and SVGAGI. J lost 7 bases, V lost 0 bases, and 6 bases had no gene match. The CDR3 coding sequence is TGTGCCAGCAGTTACTCTCAGCGGGGGGGAGAGAATGAGCAGTTCTTC. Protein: CASSYSQRGGENEQFF.

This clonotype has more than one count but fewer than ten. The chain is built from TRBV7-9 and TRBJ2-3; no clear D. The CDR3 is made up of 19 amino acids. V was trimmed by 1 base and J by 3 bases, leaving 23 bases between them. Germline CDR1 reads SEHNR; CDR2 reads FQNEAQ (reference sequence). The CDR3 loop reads CASSLGWGQDGRGTDTQYF. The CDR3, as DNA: TGTGCCAGCAGCTTAGGGTGGGGTCAAGATGGCAGAGGAACAGATACGCAGTATTTT.

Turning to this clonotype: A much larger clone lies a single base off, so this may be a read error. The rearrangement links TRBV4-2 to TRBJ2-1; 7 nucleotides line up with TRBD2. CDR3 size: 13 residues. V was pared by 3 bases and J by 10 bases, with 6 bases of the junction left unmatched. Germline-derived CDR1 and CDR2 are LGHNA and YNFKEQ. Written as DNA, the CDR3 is TGTGCCAGCAGCCAGGTTCGGGGGGACGAGCAGTTCTTC. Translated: CASSQVRGDEQFF.

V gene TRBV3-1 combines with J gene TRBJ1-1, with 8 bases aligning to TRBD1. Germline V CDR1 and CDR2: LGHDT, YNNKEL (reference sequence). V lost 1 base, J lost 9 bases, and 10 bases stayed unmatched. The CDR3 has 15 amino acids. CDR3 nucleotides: TGTGCCAGCAGCCAAGTACCCACAGGGGGGAGTAAAGCTTTCTTT. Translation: CASSQVPTGGSKAFF.

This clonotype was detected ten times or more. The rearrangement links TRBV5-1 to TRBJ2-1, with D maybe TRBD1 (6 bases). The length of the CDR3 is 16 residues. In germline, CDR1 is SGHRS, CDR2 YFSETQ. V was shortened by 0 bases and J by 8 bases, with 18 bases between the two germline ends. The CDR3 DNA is TGCGCCAGCAGCTTGGCCCCACAGGGTTCGGTAGATGAGCAGTTCTTC. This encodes CASSLAPQGSVDEQFF.

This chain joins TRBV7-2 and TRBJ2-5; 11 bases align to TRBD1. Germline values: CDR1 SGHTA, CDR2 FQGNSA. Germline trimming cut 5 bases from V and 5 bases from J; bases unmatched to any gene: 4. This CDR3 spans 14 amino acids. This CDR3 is CASSAGTGGETQYF. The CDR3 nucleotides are TGTGCCAGCAGCGCCGGGACAGGGGGTGAGACCCAGTACTTC.

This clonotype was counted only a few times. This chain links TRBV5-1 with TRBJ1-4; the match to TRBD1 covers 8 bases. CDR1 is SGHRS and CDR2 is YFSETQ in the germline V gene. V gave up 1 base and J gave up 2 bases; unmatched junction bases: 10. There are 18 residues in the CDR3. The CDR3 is CASSLRSTGVDTNEKLFF. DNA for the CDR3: TGCGCCAGCAGCTTGCGGTCGACAGGGGTGGACACTAATGAAAAACTGTTTTTT. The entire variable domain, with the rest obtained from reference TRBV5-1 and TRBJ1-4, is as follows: KAGVTQTPRYLIKTRGQQVTLSCSPISGHRSVSWYQQTPGQGLQFLFEYFSETQRNKGNFPGRFSGRQFSNSRSEMNVSTLELGDSALYLCASSLRSTGVDTNEKLFFGSGTQLSVL.

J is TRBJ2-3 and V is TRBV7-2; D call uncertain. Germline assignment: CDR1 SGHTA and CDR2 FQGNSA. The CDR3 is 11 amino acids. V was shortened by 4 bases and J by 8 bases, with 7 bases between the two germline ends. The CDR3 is CASSSYGTQYF. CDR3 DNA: TGTGCCAGCAGCTCCTATGGTACGCAGTATTTT.

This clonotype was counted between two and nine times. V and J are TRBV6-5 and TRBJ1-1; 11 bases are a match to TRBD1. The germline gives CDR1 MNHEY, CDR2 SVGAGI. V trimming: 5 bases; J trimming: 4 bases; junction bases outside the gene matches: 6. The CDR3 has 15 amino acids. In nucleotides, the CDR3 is TGTGCCAGCAGTACTGGGGACAGGGGGGGCACTGAAGCTTTCTTT. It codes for CASSTGDRGGTEAFF.

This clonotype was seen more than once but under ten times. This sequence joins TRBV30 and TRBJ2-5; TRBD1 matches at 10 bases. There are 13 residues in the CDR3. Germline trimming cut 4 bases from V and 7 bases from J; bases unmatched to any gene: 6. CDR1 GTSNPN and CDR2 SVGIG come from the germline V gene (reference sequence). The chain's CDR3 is CAWTGQGVWTQYF. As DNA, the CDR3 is TGTGCCTGGACAGGACAGGGGGTTTGGACCCAGTACTTC.

Written as DNA, the CDR3 is TGTGCCAGCTCACCACAGGGTGGCTCCTACAATGAGCAGTTCTTC. Amino acid sequence: CASSPQGGSYNEQFF. The chain employs TRBV18 and TRBJ2-1; D is uncertain. The germline V gene has CDR1 KGHSH and CDR2 LQKENI. V was trimmed by 1 base and J by 0 bases, leaving 7 bases between them. The CDR3 totals 15 residues.

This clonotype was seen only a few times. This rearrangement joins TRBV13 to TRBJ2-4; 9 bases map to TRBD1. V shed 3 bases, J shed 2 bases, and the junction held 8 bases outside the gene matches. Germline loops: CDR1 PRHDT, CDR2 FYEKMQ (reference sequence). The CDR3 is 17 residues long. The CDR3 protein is CASSFLRDRASKNIQYF. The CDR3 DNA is TGTGCCAGCAGCTTTCTGAGGGACAGGGCGTCCAAAAACATTCAGTACTTC. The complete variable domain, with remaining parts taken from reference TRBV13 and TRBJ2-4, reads AAGVIQSPRHLIKEKRETATLKCYPIPRHDTVYWYQQGPGQDPQFLISFYEKMQSDKGSIPDRFSAQQFSDYHSELNMSSLELGDSALYFCASSFLRDRASKNIQYFGAGTRLSVL.

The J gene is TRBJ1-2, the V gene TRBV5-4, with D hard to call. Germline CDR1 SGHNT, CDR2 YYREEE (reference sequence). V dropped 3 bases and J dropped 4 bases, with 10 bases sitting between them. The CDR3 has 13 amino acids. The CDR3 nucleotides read TGTGCCAGCAGCTACACGGAATCCTATGGCTACACCTTC. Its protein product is CASSYTESYGYTF.

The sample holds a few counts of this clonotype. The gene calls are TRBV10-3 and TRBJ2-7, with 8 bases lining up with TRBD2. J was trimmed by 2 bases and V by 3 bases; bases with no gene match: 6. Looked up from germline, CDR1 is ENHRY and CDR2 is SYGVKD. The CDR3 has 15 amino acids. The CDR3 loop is CAISEVRGATYEQYF. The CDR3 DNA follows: TGTGCCATCAGTGAAGTGCGGGGGGCCACCTACGAGCAGTACTTC.

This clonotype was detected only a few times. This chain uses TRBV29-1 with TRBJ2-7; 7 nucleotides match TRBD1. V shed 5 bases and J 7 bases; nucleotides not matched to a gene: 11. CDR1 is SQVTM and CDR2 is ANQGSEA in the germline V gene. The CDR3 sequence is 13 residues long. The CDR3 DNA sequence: TGCAGCGTTAATAGAGAGGGGGCGAGTGAGCAGTACGTC. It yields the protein CSVNREGASEQYV.

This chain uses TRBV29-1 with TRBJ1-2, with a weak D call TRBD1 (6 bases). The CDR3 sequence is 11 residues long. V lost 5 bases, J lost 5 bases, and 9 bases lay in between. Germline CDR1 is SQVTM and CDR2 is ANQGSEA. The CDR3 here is CSVTGQYGYTF. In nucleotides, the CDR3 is TGCAGCGTTACCGGACAGTATGGCTACACCTTC.